This T cell receptor beta chain was identified during a study of blood T cells in healthy people across ages. The junction had 2 bases not matched to a gene; V was cut back by 4 bases and J by 3 bases. The CDR3 runs 14 residues. Germline assignment: CDR1 LGHNA and CDR2 YSLEER. The authors ran a second PCR of about 7 to 11 cycles using a sample-barcoded 5' primer and a J-beta primer mix. TCRdb passed the 5' RACE reads through MiXCR, listing each CDR3 protein once. The table lists about 1.8 million distinct CDR3 sequences, around half of them singletons. The chain uses TRBV4-3 and TRBJ2-1, with TRBD1 matching over 8 bases. The receptor comes from a middle-aged woman in good health. The specimen sequenced was blood. CDR3 loop: CASSPGQDYNEQFF. Written as DNA, the CDR3 is TGCGCCAGCAGCCCGGGACAGGACTACAATGAGCAGTTCTTC.